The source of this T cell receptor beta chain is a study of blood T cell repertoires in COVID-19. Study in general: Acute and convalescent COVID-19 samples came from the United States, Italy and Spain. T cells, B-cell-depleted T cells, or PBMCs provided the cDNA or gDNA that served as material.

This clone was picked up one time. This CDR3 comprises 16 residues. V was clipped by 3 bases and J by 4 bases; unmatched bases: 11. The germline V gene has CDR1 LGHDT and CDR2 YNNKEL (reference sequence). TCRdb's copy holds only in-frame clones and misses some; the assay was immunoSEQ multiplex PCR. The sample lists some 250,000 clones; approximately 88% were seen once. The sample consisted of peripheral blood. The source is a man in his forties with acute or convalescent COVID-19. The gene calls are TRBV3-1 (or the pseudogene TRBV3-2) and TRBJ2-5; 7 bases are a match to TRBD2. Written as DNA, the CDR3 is TGTGCCAGCAGCCAGAACCCGACTAGCCGGGGAGAGACCCAGTACTTC. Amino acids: CASSQNPTSRGETQYF.